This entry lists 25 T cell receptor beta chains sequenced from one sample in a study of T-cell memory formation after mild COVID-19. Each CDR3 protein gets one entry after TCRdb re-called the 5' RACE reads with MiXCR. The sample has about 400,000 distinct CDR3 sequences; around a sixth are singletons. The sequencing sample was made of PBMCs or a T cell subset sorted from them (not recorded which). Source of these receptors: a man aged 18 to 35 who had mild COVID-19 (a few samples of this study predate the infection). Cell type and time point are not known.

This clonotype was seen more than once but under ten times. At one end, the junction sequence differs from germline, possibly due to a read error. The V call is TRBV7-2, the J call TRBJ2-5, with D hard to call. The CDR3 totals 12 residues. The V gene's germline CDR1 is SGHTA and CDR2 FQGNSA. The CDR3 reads CASSLERSDADF. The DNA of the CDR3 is TGTGCCAGCAGCTTAGAGCGTTCAGACGCGGACTTC.

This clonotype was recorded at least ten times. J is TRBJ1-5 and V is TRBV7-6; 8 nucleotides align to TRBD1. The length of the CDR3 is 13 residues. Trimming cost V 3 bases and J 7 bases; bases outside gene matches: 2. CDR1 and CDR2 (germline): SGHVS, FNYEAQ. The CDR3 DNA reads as TGTGCCAGCAGCTTTGGACAGGGCCAGCCCCAGCATTTT. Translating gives CASSFGQGQPQHF.

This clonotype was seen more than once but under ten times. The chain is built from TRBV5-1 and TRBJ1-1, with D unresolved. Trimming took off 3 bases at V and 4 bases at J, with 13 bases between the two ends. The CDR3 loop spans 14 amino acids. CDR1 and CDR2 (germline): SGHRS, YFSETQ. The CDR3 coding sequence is TGCGCCAGCAGCTGGAACCCGGCGTTCACTGAAGCTTTCTTT. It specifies CASSWNPAFTEAFF.

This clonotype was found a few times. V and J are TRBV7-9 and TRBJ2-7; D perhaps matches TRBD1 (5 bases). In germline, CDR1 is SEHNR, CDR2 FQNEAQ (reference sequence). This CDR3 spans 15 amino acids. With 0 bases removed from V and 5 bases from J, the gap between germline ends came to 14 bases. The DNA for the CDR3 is TGTGCCAGCAGCTTAGCCGGGTCAGGGCTCCACGAGCAGTACGTC. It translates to CASSLAGSGLHEQYV.

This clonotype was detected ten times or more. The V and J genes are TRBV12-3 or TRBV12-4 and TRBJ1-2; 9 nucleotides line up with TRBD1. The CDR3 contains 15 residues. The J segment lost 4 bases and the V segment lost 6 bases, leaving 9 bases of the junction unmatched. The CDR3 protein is CASSRPGTGLYGYTF. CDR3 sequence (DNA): TGTGCCAGCAGCCGTCCCGGGACAGGGCTCTATGGCTACACCTTC.

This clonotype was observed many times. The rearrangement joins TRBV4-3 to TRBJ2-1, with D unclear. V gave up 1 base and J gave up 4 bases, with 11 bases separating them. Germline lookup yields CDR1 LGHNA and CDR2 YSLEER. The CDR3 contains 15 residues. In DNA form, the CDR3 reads TGCGCCAGCAGCCAAGGGACGGCAGCATACAATGAGCAGTTCTTC. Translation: CASSQGTAAYNEQFF.

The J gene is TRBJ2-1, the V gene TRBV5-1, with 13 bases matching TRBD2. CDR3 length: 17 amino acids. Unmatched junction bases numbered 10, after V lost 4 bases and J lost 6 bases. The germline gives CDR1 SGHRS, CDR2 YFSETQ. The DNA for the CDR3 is TGCGCCAGCAGCGGTGGACTAGCGGGGGCCGTCCTCAATGAGCAGTTCTTC. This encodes CASSGGLAGAVLNEQFF.

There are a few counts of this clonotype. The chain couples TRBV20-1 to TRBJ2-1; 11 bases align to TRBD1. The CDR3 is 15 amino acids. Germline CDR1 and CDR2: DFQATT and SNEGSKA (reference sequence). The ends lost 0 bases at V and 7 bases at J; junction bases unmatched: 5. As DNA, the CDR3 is TGCAGTGCTAGAGATCCAGGGACAGGGGGTAATGAGCAGTTCTTC. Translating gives CSARDPGTGGNEQFF.

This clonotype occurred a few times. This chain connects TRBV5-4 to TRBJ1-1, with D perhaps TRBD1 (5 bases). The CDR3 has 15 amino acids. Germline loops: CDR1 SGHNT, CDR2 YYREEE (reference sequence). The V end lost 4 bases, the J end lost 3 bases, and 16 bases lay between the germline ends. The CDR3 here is CASSPVTGGYTEAFF. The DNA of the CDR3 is TGTGCCAGCAGCCCGGTAACCGGGGGGTACACTGAAGCTTTCTTT.

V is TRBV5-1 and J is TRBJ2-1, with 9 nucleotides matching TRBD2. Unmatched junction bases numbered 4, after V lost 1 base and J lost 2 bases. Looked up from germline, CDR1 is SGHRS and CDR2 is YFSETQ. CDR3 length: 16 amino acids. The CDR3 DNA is TGCGCCAGCAGCTTGATAAGCGGGGGGACCTACAATGAGCAGTTCTTC. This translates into CASSLISGGTYNEQFF.

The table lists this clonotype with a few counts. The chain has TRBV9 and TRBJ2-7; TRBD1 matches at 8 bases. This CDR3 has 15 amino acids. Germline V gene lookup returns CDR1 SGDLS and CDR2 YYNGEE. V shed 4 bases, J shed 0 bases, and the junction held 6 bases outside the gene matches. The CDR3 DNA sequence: TGTGCCAGCAGCCCGAGGGACAGGAGCTCCTACGAGCAGTACTTC. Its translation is CASSPRDRSSYEQYF. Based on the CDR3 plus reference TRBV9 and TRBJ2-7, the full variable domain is DSGVTQTPKHLITATGQRVTLRCSPRSGDLSVYWYQQSLDQGLQFLIQYYNGEERAKGNILERFSAQQFPDLHSELNLSSLELGDSALYFCASSPRDRSSYEQYFGPGTRLTVT.

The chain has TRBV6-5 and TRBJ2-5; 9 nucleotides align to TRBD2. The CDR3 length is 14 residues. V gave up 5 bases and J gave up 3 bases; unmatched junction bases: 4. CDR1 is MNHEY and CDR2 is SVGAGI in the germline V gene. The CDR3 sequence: CASSPLAGEETQYF. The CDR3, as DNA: TGTGCCAGCAGTCCCTTAGCGGGGGAAGAGACCCAGTACTTC.

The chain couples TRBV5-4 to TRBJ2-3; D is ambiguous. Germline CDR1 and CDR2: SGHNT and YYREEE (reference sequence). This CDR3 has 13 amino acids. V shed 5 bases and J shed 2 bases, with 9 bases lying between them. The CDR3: CASREGPTDTQYF. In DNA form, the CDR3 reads TGTGCCAGCAGAGAAGGACCCACAGATACGCAGTATTTT.

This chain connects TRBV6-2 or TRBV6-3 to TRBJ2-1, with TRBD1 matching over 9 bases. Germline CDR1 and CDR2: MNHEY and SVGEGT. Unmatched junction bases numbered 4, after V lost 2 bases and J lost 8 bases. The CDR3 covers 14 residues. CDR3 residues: CASSYRRQGDEQFF. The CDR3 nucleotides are TGTGCCAGCAGTTACCGAAGACAGGGGGATGAGCAGTTCTTC.

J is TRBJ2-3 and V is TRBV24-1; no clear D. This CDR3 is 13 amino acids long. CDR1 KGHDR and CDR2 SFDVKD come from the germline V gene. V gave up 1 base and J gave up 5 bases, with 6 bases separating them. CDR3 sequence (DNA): TGTGCCACCAGTGATTTCTATATAGATACGCAGTATTTT. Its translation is CATSDFYIDTQYF.

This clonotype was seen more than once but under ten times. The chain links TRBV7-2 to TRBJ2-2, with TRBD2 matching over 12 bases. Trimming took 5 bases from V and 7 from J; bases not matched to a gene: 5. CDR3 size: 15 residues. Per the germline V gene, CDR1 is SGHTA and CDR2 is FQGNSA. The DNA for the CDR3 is TGTGCCAGCAGCCAGACTAGCGGGGGCCACGGGGAGCTGTTTTTT. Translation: CASSQTSGGHGELFF.

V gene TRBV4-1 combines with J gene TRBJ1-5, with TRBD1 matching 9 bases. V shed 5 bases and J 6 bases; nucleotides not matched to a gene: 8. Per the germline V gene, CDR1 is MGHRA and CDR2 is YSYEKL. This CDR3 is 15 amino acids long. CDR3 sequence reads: CASSTTGQGSQPQHF. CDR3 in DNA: TGCGCCAGCAGCACCACGGGACAGGGCTCTCAGCCCCAGCATTTT.

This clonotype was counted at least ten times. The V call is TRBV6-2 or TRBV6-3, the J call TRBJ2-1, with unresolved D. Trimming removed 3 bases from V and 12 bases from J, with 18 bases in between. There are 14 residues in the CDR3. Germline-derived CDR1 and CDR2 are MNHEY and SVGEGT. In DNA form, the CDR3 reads TGTGCCAGCAGTTATACAACGGATCACCCTCGGCAGTTCTTC. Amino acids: CASSYTTDHPRQFF.

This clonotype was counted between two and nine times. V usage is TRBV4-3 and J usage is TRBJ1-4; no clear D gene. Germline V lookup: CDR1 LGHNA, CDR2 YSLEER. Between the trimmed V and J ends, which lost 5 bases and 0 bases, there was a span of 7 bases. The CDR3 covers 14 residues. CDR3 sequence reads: CASSGRTTNEKLFF. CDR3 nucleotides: TGCGCCAGCAGCGGACGGACAACTAATGAAAAACTGTTTTTT.

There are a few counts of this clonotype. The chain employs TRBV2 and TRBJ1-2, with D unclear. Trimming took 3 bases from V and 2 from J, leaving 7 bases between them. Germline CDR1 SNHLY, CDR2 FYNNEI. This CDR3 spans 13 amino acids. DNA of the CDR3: TGTGCCAGCAGTGATTCGGGAAACTATGGCTACACCTTC. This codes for CASSDSGNYGYTF. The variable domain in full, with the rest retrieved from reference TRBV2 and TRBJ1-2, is EPEVTQTPSHQVTQMGQEVILRCVPISNHLYFYWYRQILGQKVEFLVSFYNNEISEKSEIFDDQFSVERPDGSNFTLKIRSTKLEDSAMYFCASSDSGNYGYTFGSGTRLTVV.

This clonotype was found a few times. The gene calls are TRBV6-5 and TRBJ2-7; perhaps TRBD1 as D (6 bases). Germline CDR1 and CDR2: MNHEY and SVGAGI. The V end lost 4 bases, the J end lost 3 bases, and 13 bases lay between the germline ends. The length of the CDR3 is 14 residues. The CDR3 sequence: CASSSSPDSYEQYF. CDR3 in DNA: TGTGCCAGCAGTTCCTCCCCGGACAGCTACGAGCAGTACTTC.

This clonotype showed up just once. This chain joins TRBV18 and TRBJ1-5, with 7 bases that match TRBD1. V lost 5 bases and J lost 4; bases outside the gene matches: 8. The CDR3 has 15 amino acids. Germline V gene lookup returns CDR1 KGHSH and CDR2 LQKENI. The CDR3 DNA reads TGTGCCAGCTCAGCGGGACAGTCTCAAAATCAGCCCCAGCATTTT. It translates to CASSAGQSQNQPQHF.

The CDR3 DNA reads as TGTGCCAGCACTGACTTGGACAGGGAGGGCAATCAGCCCCAGCATTTT. Amino acids: CASTDLDREGNQPQHF. The chain carries TRBV12-3 or TRBV12-4 and TRBJ1-5; 8 positions match TRBD1. J was trimmed by 2 bases and V by 7 bases; bases with no gene match: 10. CDR3 length equals 16 residues.

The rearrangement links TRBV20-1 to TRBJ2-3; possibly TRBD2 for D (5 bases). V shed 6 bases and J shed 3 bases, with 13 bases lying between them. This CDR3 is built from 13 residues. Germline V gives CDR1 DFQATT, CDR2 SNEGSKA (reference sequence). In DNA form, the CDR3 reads TGCAGTGCCACGCCGCCGGGGACAGATACGCAGTATTTT. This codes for CSATPPGTDTQYF.

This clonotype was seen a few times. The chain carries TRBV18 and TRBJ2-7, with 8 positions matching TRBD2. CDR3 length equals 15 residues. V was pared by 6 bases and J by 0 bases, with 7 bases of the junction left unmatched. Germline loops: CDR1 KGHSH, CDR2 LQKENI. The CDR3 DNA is TGTGCCAGCTCCTATAGCGGGGTACCCTCCTACGAGCAGTACTTC. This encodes CASSYSGVPSYEQYF.